This T cell receptor beta chain was profiled in a study of beta chain features in type 1 diabetes. Every donor had blood drawn once into heparin, approximately 120 mL on average. Overall study findings and caveats: VDJ junctions sequenced from type 1 diabetes patients showed fewer insertions and more deletions.

Expressed TCRB transcripts got sequenced, as all isolated RNA was reverse transcribed. Repertoires were generated with immunoSEQ multiplex PCR, while TCRdb's copy carries only in-frame clones and drops some. The profile shows 970,000 or so clones, about a sixth of them singletons. V dropped 4 bases and J dropped 0 bases, with 10 bases sitting between them. The CDR3 has 15 residues. Germline V gives CDR1 SGHNT, CDR2 YENEEA. This clone showed up just a few times. Its antigen is not identified. The sequenced sample consisted of naive CD4+ T cells from blood. This TCR was sampled from a woman between 18 and 29 years old in good health. This chain connects TRBV11-3 to TRBJ2-1, with a weak D call TRBD2 (6 bases). The chain's CDR3 is CASSWGLSSYNEQFF. CDR3 nucleotides: TGTGCCAGCAGCTGGGGACTTAGCTCCTACAATGAGCAGTTCTTC.